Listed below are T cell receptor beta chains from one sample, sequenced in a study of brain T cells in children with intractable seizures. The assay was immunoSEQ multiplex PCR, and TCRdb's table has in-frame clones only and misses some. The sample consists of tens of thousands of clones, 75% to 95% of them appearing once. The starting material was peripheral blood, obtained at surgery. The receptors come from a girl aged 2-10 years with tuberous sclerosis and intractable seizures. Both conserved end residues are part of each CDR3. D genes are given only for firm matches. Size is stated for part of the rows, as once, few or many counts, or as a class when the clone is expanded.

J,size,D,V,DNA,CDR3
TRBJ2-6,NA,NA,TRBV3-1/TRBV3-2,TGTGCCAGCAGCCAAGGACGGATTTCTGGGGCCAACGTCCTGACTTTC,CASSQGRISGANVLTF
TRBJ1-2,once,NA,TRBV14,TGTGCCAGCAGCCCCTCGGTAGCGGCAGGGGTCTATGGCTACACCTTC,CASSPSVAAGVYGYTF
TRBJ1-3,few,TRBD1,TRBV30,TGTGCCTGGAGTGGACAGGGGGGAGGAAACACCATATATTTT,CAWSGQGGGNTIYF
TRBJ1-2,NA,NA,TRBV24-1,TGTGCCACCAGTGTGTCTGAGGTCTATGGCTACACCTTC,CATSVSEVYGYTF
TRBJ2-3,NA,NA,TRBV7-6,TGTGCCAGCAGCGACCGAAGGAGGGAAGATACGCAGTATTTT,CASSDRRREDTQYF
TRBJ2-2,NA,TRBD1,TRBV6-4,TGTGCCAGCAGTGACGGACAGGGGGCCGGGGAGCTGTTTTTT,CASSDGQGAGELFF
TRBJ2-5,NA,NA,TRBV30,TGTGCCTGGAGTGCGGCCCCAGGGGAGACCCAGTACTTC,CAWSAAPGETQYF
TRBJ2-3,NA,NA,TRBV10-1,TGCGCCAGCAGTGAGTCTACGGGGTTTACAGATACGCAGTATTTT,CASSESTGFTDTQYF
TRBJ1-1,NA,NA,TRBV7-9,TGTGCCAGCACCGCGGACGGGAAGACTGAAGCTTTCTTT,CASTADGKTEAFF
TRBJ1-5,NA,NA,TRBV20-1,TGCAGTGCTAGTAGTAGGTACAGCAATCAGCCCCAGCATTTT,CSASSRYSNQPQHF
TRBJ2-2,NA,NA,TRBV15,TGTGCCACCAGCAGAGCCATGATTGGGGCGAACACCGGGGAGCTGTTTTTT,CATSRAMIGANTGELFF
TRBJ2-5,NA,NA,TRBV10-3,TGTGCCTCCCAAGGTGGGGGGATCCAAGAGACCCAGTACTTC,CASQGGGIQETQYF
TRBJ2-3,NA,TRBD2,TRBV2,TGTGCCAGCAGGGAATTAGGGACTAGCGGGGGGGCTTCCACAGATACGCAGTATTTT,CASRELGTSGGASTDTQYF
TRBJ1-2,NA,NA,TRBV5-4,TGTGCCAGCAGCTTTATAGGGGGTAACTATGGCTACACCTTC,CASSFIGGNYGYTF
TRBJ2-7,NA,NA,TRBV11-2,TGTGCCAGCAGCTTAGACGGGTATAGCTCCTACGAGCAGTACTTC,CASSLDGYSSYEQYF
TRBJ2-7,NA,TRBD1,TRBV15,TGTGCCACCAGCGAAACCGGGACAGGGTGGCACGAGCAGTACTTC,CATSETGTGWHEQYF
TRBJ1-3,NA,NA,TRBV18,TGTGCCAGCTCACCAACCGAGACGGGATCTGGAAACACCATATATTTT,CASSPTETGSGNTIYF
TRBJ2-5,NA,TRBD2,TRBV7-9,TGTGCCAGCAGCCTATTCGGCACTAGCGGGGGACAAGAGACCCAGTACTTC,CASSLFGTSGGQETQYF
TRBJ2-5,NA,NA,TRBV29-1,TGCAGCGTCGGGACCCCCCCGGGTAGAGAGACCCAGTACTTC,CSVGTPPGRETQYF
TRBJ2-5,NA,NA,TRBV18,TGTGCCAGCTCGCCGCGAGCCAAAGAGACCCAGTACTTC,CASSPRAKETQYF
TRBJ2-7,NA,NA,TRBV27,TGTGCCAGCAGTCCCCCCCGGCTGTACGAGCAGTACTTC,CASSPPRLYEQYF
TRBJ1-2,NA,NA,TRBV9,TGTGCCAGTCACAGGAGGTCCTATGGCTACACCTTC,CASHRRSYGYTF
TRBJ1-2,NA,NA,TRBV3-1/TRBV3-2,TGTGCCAGCAGCCATGAACATCAAAGCGGCTATGGCTACACCTTC,CASSHEHQSGYGYTF
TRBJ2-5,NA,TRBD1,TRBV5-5,TGTGCCAGCAGCTTTACAGGGGTCCAAGAGACCCAGTACTTC,CASSFTGVQETQYF
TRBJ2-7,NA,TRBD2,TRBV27,TGTGCCAGCAGCCCCCAGCGGGGCAGCTCCTACGAGCAGTACTTC,CASSPQRGSSYEQYF
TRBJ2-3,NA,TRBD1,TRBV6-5,TGTGCCAGCAGTTCCGAGGGACAGATTCGCACAGATACGCAGTATTTT,CASSSEGQIRTDTQYF
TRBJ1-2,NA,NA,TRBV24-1,TGTGCCACCAGTGATACCAGGAGCGGATATCTTGGCTACACCTTC,CATSDTRSGYLGYTF
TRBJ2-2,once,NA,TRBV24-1,TGTGCCACCAGTGATTTTTCGGGGGAGAACACCGGGGAGCTGTTTTTT,CATSDFSGENTGELFF
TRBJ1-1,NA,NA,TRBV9,TGTGCCAGCAGCGTTCTTGACGTGAACACTGAAGCTTTCTTT,CASSVLDVNTEAFF
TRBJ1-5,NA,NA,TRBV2,TGTGCCAGCAGTGACGGTCTGTCGGGCAATCAGCCCCAGCATTTT,CASSDGLSGNQPQHF
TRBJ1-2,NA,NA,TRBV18,TGTGCCAGCTCACTTCGAACAGGGATTGATGGCTACACCTTC,CASSLRTGIDGYTF
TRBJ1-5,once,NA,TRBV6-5,TGTGCCAGCCGAACCGGGACGGAGAGGCAGCCCCAGCATTTT,CASRTGTERQPQHF
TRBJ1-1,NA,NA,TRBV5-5,TGTGCCAGCAGCTTGGTCAGACTTATGAACACTGAAGCTTTCTTT,CASSLVRLMNTEAFF
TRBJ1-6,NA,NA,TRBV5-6,TGTGCCAGCAGCTTAGAGCATTCACCCCTCCACTTT,CASSLEHSPLHF
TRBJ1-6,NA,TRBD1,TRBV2,TGTGCCACCCCCGGGACAGGGAAGAATTCACCCCTCCACTTT,CATPGTGKNSPLHF
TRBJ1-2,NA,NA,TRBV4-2,TGTGCCAGCAGCCAAGAGCGTGGGTCCTATGGCTACACCTTC,CASSQERGSYGYTF
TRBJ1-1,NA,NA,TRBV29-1,TGCAGCGTTAGAACGAATACAGCCACTGAAGCTTTCTTT,CSVRTNTATEAFF
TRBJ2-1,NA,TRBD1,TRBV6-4,TGTGCCAGCAGTGACACCAAACAGGGGGCGGTTGAGCAGTTCTTC,CASSDTKQGAVEQFF
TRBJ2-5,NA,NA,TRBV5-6,TGTGCCAGCAGCTTCTTCCAACTCCAAGAGACCCAGTACTTC,CASSFFQLQETQYF